Sequencing of this TCR beta chain was carried out in a study of control samples from healthy donors and cancer patients (TCRdb year 2020). V drops 3 bases and J drops 0 bases, leaving 15 bases in between. Per the germline V gene, MDHEN is the CDR1 and SYDVKM is the CDR2. The CDR3 holds 16 amino acids from the cysteine to the phenylalanine. Only the CDR3 DNA stays, 48 bases, in frame from base 1. The method was the immunoSEQ multiplex PCR assay. This is the immuneACCESS table as TCRdb keeps it, with only in-frame sequences that have V and J called. A part of the clones is gone; compared with another copy, unresolved V genes explain less than half, and the rest is unexplained. The sample records around 110,000 clones, around 91% of which are singletons. The top ten clones comprise around 1.1% of the sample. To note about this clone: Its antigen specificity is not known. No base qualities exist here, and no much larger clone lies one base off it.

What was sequenced was PBMCs. This sequence uses TRBV28 and TRBJ2-7, with an unclear D gene assignment. The receptor's source is a woman between 45 and 65 years old with colorectal cancer. CDR3 sequence: CASSFAMGRLSYEQYF. The DNA reads as follows: TGTGCCAGCAGTTTTGCGATGGGCAGACTCTCCTACGAGCAGTACTTC.